This T cell receptor beta chain appears in the sequencing data of a study of B cell selection in AIRE deficiency. Study results and caveats: Healthy Tconv contained about 35% of shared healthy Treg sequences; only TCRbeta sequenced. CDR3s were shorter in shared Treg sequences, reflecting few non-templated nucleotide insertions. In TCRBV usage, CDR3 length and diversity, patient Tconv and Treg cells matched healthy donors.

Regulatory T cells were sorted as CD4+CD25hiCD127low/negative cells. The repertoire was sequenced with immunoSEQ multiplex PCR; TCRdb's copy has only in-frame clones and lacks some. The sample lists 20,000 to 30,000 clones, about 92% seen once, with 1% to 1.4% in the top ten. Unmatched junction bases numbered 6, after V lost 4 bases and J lost 4 bases. This CDR3 spans 15 amino acids. Germline V gene data show CDR1 as MNHEY and CDR2 as SVGAGI. Remarks on this clone: Its antigen is currently unknown.

The sequence came from a human donor in good health. The specimen sequenced was CD4+CD25+ Tregs sorted from PBMCs. The J gene is TRBJ1-1, the V gene TRBV6-5; 10 positions match TRBD1. CDR3 region: CASSFGQGVGTEAFF. CDR3 DNA: TGTGCCAGCAGTTTCGGACAGGGGGTTGGCACTGAAGCTTTCTTT.